Below, 27 T cell receptor beta chains from the same sample are listed, as sequenced in a study of CD8 T cells in ankylosing spondylitis (dated by TCRdb to about 2017). The library was built by means of 5' RACE. Instrument on record: Illumina HiSeq 2500. Starting from the raw public reads, TCRdb applied fastp trimming at Q25, assembled clones with MiXCR and retained in-frame beta chains. Each entry is one CDR3 protein sequence, shown with its most common DNA and genes. The sample table contains roughly 120,000 distinct CDR3 sequences; only one count was recorded for roughly 15% of them. The top ten hold around 3% of the sample. The source material was blood, either unsorted or a sorted T cell fraction (not recorded which). Receptors were obtained from a female donor with ankylosing spondylitis or in good health (not recorded which).

This clonotype was picked up a small number of times. The chain is built from TRBV12-2 and TRBJ1-3; the D call in the table, TRBD1, was not verified against the DNA. TRBV12-2 is assigned pseudogene status. This CDR3 comprises 14 residues. For the CDR3, the DNA is TGTGCAAGTCGCGGACATTTCTCTGGAAACACCATATATTTT. Translation gives CASRGHFSGNTIYF.

This chain links TRBV27 with TRBJ2-1; the D gene could be TRBD1 or TRBD2 (5 bases each). Germline V gene lookup returns CDR1 MNHEY and CDR2 SMNVEV (reference sequence). Trimming left V 3 bases short and J 4 bases short, with 10 bases between. CDR3 length: 14 residues. CDR3 sequence (DNA): TGTGCCAGCAGTTTTGGGACGGAGTACAATGAGCAGTTCTTC. It codes for CASSFGTEYNEQFF.

This rearrangement joins TRBV5-1 to TRBJ2-3, with 7 nucleotides matching TRBD2. Germline V lookup: CDR1 SGHRS, CDR2 YFSETQ. The CDR3 has 13 amino acids. Trimming took 6 bases from V and 2 from J; bases not matched to a gene: 3. The CDR3, as DNA: TGCGCCAGCATCGCGGGGGACACAGATACGCAGTATTTT. Protein product: CASIAGDTDTQYF.

The J gene is TRBJ2-7, the V gene TRBV6-6; D unresolved. The CDR3 runs to 13 residues. Germline assignment: CDR1 MNHNY and CDR2 SVGAGI (reference sequence). V was trimmed by 2 bases and J by 0 bases, leaving 5 bases between them. The CDR3: CASSYEHSYEQYF. The CDR3 DNA sequence: TGTGCCAGCAGTTACGAGCACTCCTACGAGCAGTACTTC.

For this clonotype: One base away lies a much larger clone, so this may be a sequencing read error. V is TRBV12-3 or TRBV12-4 and J is TRBJ1-6; D is unresolved. V was clipped by 5 bases and J by 12 bases, with 11 bases between them. The CDR3 runs 12 residues. In DNA form, the CDR3 reads TGTGCCAGCAGTCTCCAACCCGGACCCCTCCACTTT. Translated: CASSLQPGPLHF.

This clonotype was detected many times. J is TRBJ2-3 and V is TRBV29-1; D is ambiguous. Per the germline V gene, CDR1 is SQVTM and CDR2 is ANQGSEA. This CDR3 is 14 amino acids long. V was trimmed by 6 bases and J by 4 bases, leaving 17 bases between them. CDR3 DNA: TGCAGCGTGACCGGACCGGCCCAGCCAGATACGCAGTATTTT. It encodes CSVTGPAQPDTQYF.

Notes on this clonotype: An end of the junction does not agree with germline; a read error may underlie this. V and J are TRBV30 and TRBJ1-1; tentatively, D is TRBD1 (5 bases). Germline lookup yields CDR1 GTSNPN and CDR2 SVGIG (reference sequence). The CDR3 totals 13 residues. The CDR3 coding sequence is TGTGCCTGGAGTGTCCTACAGGTCGGATATGCTTCCTTT. Protein: CAWSVLQVGYASF.

This clonotype was seen only a few times. The chain recombines TRBV2 with TRBJ2-5; D is uncertain. CDR1 SNHLY and CDR2 FYNNEI come from the germline V gene. Trimming removed 4 bases from V and 5 bases from J, with 11 bases in between. This CDR3 spans 13 amino acids. CDR3 DNA sequence: TGTGCCAGCAGTGGGTCATCCCCGGAGACCCAGTACTTC. Encoded protein: CASSGSSPETQYF.

This chain connects TRBV7-3 to TRBJ2-1; D unclear. CDR3 length: 15 residues. Between the trimmed V and J ends, which lost 2 bases and 9 bases, there was a span of 17 bases. The germline CDR1 and CDR2 sequences are SGHTA and FQGTGA. The CDR3 sequence: CASSLSPGQNFEQFF. The CDR3 DNA is TGTGCCAGCAGCTTATCCCCTGGGCAAAATTTTGAGCAGTTCTTC.

In the case of this clonotype: An end of the junction does not agree with germline; a read error may underlie this. The chain carries TRBV18 and TRBJ1-1; 7 nucleotides line up with TRBD1. The CDR3 is made up of 15 amino acids. The germline V gene encodes CDR1 KGHSH and CDR2 LQKENI. Here the CDR3 reads CASSPQGTPNTEAFF. CDR3 nucleotide sequence: TGTGCCAGCTCCCCACAGGGGACACCGAACACTGAAGCTTTCTTT.

This clonotype was observed a single time. A read error may be the cause here, since a much bigger clone is one base away. The CDR3 DNA sequence: TGCGCCAGCAGCTTGGCATCAGGGGTCGGTGAGACCCAGTGCTTC. Protein: CASSLASGVGETQCF. The chain combines TRBV5-1 with TRBJ2-5, with D tentatively TRBD1 (6 bases). This CDR3 is built from 15 residues. The germline V gene encodes CDR1 SGHRS and CDR2 YFSETQ.

This clonotype was found once. V gene TRBV5-6 combines with J gene TRBJ2-5; possible D gene TRBD2, 6 bases. Looked up from germline, CDR1 is SGHDT and CDR2 is YYEEEE. The V end lost 4 bases, the J end lost 4 bases, and 20 bases lay between the germline ends. The CDR3 covers 16 residues. The CDR3 sequence: CASSLPGTPGVETQYF. CDR3 nucleotides: TGTGCCAGCAGCCTACCGGGGACTCCCGGGGTAGAGACCCAGTACTTC.

This clonotype has more than one count but fewer than ten. J is TRBJ2-7 and V is TRBV5-5, with TRBD2 identical over 7 bases. CDR3 length equals 14 residues. After removal of 4 bases from V and 1 base from J, the junction contained 5 bases not matched to a gene. Germline V lookup: CDR1 SGHKS, CDR2 YYEKEE (reference sequence). CDR3 coding DNA: TGTGCCAGCAGCCCAGGACTAGGTTCCTACGAGCAGTACTTC. This sequence encodes CASSPGLGSYEQYF.

This clonotype was observed a handful of times. V and J are TRBV30 and TRBJ2-3; D tentatively reads TRBD1 or TRBD2 (5 bases each). CDR1 GTSNPN and CDR2 SVGIG come from the germline V gene (reference sequence). This CDR3 is 14 amino acids long. The germline V and J ends were trimmed by 0 bases and 2 bases, with 9 bases remaining between them. CDR3 sequence: CAWSVPGTTDTQYF. DNA for the CDR3: TGTGCCTGGAGTGTTCCGGGGACCACAGATACGCAGTATTTT.

The chain links TRBV3-1 to TRBJ2-1; 11 bases fit TRBD2. Trimming took 5 bases from V and 9 from J; bases not matched to a gene: 6. This CDR3 spans 14 amino acids. Germline CDR1 LGHDT, CDR2 YNNKEL (reference sequence). CDR3 residues: CASSVAGGQSEQFF. The CDR3 nucleotides are TGTGCCAGCAGCGTAGCGGGAGGGCAGAGTGAGCAGTTCTTC.

The gene calls are TRBV27 and TRBJ1-1; 9 bases align to TRBD1. The trim removed 3 bases at V and 5 bases at J, leaving 10 bases unmatched. The CDR3 covers 16 residues. CDR1 and CDR2 from the germline V gene are MNHEY and SMNVEV (reference sequence). CDR3 region: CASSFFDDRGSTEAFF. DNA of the CDR3: TGTGCCAGCAGTTTTTTTGACGACAGGGGGTCGACTGAAGCTTTCTTT.

At least ten counts were recorded for this clonotype. The V gene is TRBV5-6, the J gene TRBJ2-3; possible D gene TRBD2, 5 bases. There are 14 residues in the CDR3. V was shortened by 4 bases and J by 2 bases, with 11 bases between the two germline ends. CDR1 SGHDT and CDR2 YYEEEE come from the germline V gene. The CDR3 DNA reads as TGTGCCAGCAGCCGAAAGCGGTTCACAGATACGCAGTATTTT. Encoded protein: CASSRKRFTDTQYF. Looking up the rest from reference TRBV5-6 and TRBJ2-3 gives the full variable domain: DAGVTQSPTHLIKTRGQQVTLRCSPKSGHDTVSWYQQALGQGPQFIFQYYEEEERQRGNFPDRFSGHQFPNYSSELNVNALLLGDSALYLCASSRKRFTDTQYFGPGTRLTVL.

The rearrangement uses TRBV29-1 and TRBJ2-6; possibly TRBD1 or TRBD2 for D (5 bases each). This CDR3 comprises 15 residues. Germline CDR1 and CDR2: SQVTM and ANQGSEA. V lost 4 bases, J lost 0 bases, and 10 bases lay in between. In DNA, the CDR3 is TGCAGCGTTGTAGCAGGGAGCTCTGGGGCCAACGTCCTGACTTTC. It encodes CSVVAGSSGANVLTF.

This clonotype has at least ten counts. The chain joins TRBV20-1 to TRBJ2-1; D ambiguous. From germline, CDR1 is DFQATT and CDR2 SNEGSKA (reference sequence). Trimming shortened V by 0 bases and J by 4 bases, and 7 bases separated the two germline ends. This CDR3 is built from 13 residues. CDR3 DNA sequence: TGCAGTGCTAGAGATGGCATATACAATGAGCAGTTCTTC. Residues: CSARDGIYNEQFF.

This chain links TRBV29-1 with TRBJ2-3; tentatively, D is TRBD1 (6 bases). This CDR3 contains 15 residues. Trimming cost V 6 bases and J 1 base, with 17 bases left between them. The germline gives CDR1 SQVTM, CDR2 ANQGSEA. In DNA form, the CDR3 reads TGCAGCGTAACCGCCGGGACATCGGGCACAGATACGCAGTATTTT. It codes for CSVTAGTSGTDTQYF.

In its sample, this clonotype was seen a few times. V is TRBV28 and J is TRBJ1-2; 9 bases match TRBD1. The CDR3 consists of 16 residues. V trimming: 5 bases; J trimming: 2 bases; junction bases outside the gene matches: 9. Germline values: CDR1 MDHEN, CDR2 SYDVKM. CDR3: CASSPGQGLRNYGYTF. CDR3 DNA: TGTGCCAGCAGTCCAGGACAGGGGCTCCGAAACTATGGCTACACCTTC.

Ten or more counts support this clonotype. The rearrangement links TRBV12-3 or TRBV12-4 to TRBJ1-1; no definite D call. V dropped 3 bases and J dropped 11 bases, with 10 bases sitting between them. The CDR3 is 11 residues long. The CDR3 reads CASSLRDTAFF. In DNA, the CDR3 is TGTGCCAGCAGTTTGCGGGATACGGCTTTCTTT.

This clonotype was seen repeatedly, ten times or more. The V gene is TRBV27, the J gene TRBJ1-6; D remains ambiguous. There are 14 residues in the CDR3. V dropped 2 bases and J dropped 6 bases, with 8 bases sitting between them. Germline values: CDR1 MNHEY, CDR2 SMNVEV (reference sequence). CDR3 DNA: TGTGCCAGCAGTTTAGGGTCATTTAATTCACCCCTCCACTTT. Its protein is CASSLGSFNSPLHF.

This clonotype was detected many times. The chain recombines TRBV5-1 with TRBJ2-1; possibly TRBD1 or TRBD2 for D (5 bases each). Germline V CDR1 and CDR2: SGHRS, YFSETQ. V gave up 3 bases and J gave up 7 bases, with 14 bases separating them. The length of the CDR3 is 14 residues. The DNA for the CDR3 is TGCGCCAGCAGCTCCCCCGGGGCCATTAATGAGCAGTTCTTC. Translating it yields CASSSPGAINEQFF.

This chain connects TRBV19 to TRBJ2-4; D is possibly TRBD2 (5 bases). The CDR3 covers 11 residues. Germline V gene lookup returns CDR1 LNHDA and CDR2 SQIVND (reference sequence). Trimming removed 3 bases at V and 8 bases at J, with 5 bases between. The CDR3: CASSIGDIQYF. As DNA, the CDR3 is TGTGCCAGTAGTATCGGGGACATTCAGTACTTC.

This clonotype has a count of ten or more. The chain employs TRBV10-3 and TRBJ2-1, with 13 bases lining up with TRBD2. This CDR3 spans 13 amino acids. V shed 8 bases, J shed 6 bases, and the junction held 1 base outside the gene matches. Looked up from germline, CDR1 is ENHRY and CDR2 is SYGVKD. CDR3 protein: CAIRTSGSNEQFF. The CDR3, as DNA: TGTGCCATCCGGACTAGCGGGAGCAATGAGCAGTTCTTC.

A few counts support this clonotype. The chain carries TRBV5-1 and TRBJ2-7, with 7 nucleotides matching TRBD1. Germline values: CDR1 SGHRS, CDR2 YFSETQ. There are 14 residues in the CDR3. V lost 2 bases to trimming and J lost 5 bases; unmatched junction nucleotides: 7. The CDR3 protein is CASSFRQGANEQYF. The CDR3 DNA sequence: TGCGCCAGCAGCTTCCGACAGGGCGCCAACGAGCAGTACTTC.